The T cell receptor (beta chain) described here comes from a study of CD8 T cells in ankylosing spondylitis (dated by TCRdb to about 2017). With respect to the entire study: The study set out to find disease-linked TCR variants by profiling T cell receptor beta repertoires in ankylosing spondylitis patients and healthy donors. The full study cohort was made up of about 25 ankylosing spondylitis patients and 108 healthy donors. Peripheral blood was sampled, and synovial fluid was additionally collected from ankylosing spondylitis patients.

For this clonotype: Its antigen remains unidentified. The input lacks base qualities; no much larger clone sits a single base away.

Relative to germline, V is 0 bases shorter and J is 7 bases shorter, with 18 bases between their ends. Its CDR3 holds 17 amino acids, cysteine through phenylalanine. Only the CDR3 portion is preserved as DNA: 51 bases, with reading frame beginning at the first base. CDR1 PRHDT and CDR2 FYEKMQ are derived from the germline V gene (reference sequence). The paper's findings and limits, for the study overall: Some TCR beta motif variants had previously been reported in synovial fluid and blood of reactive arthritis patients, which suggested common disease-initiation mechanisms. A TCR beta motif of several highly homologous amino acid variants appeared characteristic of blood from ankylosing spondylitis patients. A CD8+ phenotype was shown by the disease-linked clones, which were found at relatively low frequencies in peripheral blood. The disease-linked clones were reported as significantly enriched in matched synovial fluid samples from ankylosing spondylitis patients.

Sequenced on an Illumina HiSeq 2500. Quantitative 5'-RACE with molecular barcodes was used to prepare TCR beta libraries. The original methods were these. A new computational method based on a probabilistic model of VDJ rearrangement was used to identify disease-linked TCR variants. TCRdb passed the public sequencing reads through fastp at Q25 and MiXCR, retaining productive beta sequences. Rows with one shared CDR3 protein collapse into an entry with the most common genes and DNA. TCRdb's processing, not the authors', yielded these V and J calls. The sample profile shows about 200,000 distinct CDR3 sequences; about a quarter of them were found once. 6.6% of the sample rests with the top ten.

What was sequenced was blood, either unsorted or a sorted T cell fraction (not recorded which). The TCR sequence derives from a male donor with ankylosing spondylitis or in good health (not recorded which). The sequence links TRBV13 to TRBJ1-4, with no reliable assignment of the D segment. The CDR3 reads as follows: CASSLGQRRASGEKLFF. The DNA reads as follows: TGTGCCAGCAGCTTAGGGCAACGGCGGGCCTCGGGTGAAAAACTGTTTTTT.